This entry lists 21 T cell receptor beta chains sequenced from one sample in a study of CD8+CD57+ T cells in acquired aplastic anemia. Genomic DNA, the template, was used for profiling of the TCR beta VDJ and CDR3. In TCRdb, the reads were re-called with MiXCR into one record per CDR3 protein. The table lists around 180,000 distinct CDR3 sequences, about 60% of them singletons. Sequencing was carried out using sorted CD4+, CD8+, or CD8+CD57+ T cells (not recorded which) from PBMCs. The receptor source for this set is a human donor in good health.

Only a few counts were recorded for this clonotype. The rearrangement uses TRBV7-9 and TRBJ2-7; 12 bases map to TRBD2. The V gene's germline CDR1 is SEHNR and CDR2 FQNEAQ (reference sequence). This CDR3 comprises 15 residues. V was clipped by 6 bases and J by 2 bases; unmatched bases: 5. CDR3 in DNA: TGTGCCAGCAGTAAGACTAGCGGGAGTGCCTACGAGCAGTACTTC. Translation: CASSKTSGSAYEQYF.

V and J are TRBV5-1 and TRBJ2-3, with TRBD1 identical over 7 bases. With V trimmed by 6 bases and J by 1 base, 5 bases remained unmatched. The CDR3 loop spans 14 amino acids. CDR1 SGHRS and CDR2 YFSETQ come from the germline V gene. The DNA for the CDR3 is TGCGCCAGCACACCCGGGACAGGCACAGATACGCAGTATTTT. This gives the protein CASTPGTGTDTQYF. The full variable domain, rest sourced from reference TRBV5-1 and TRBJ2-3, is KAGVTQTPRYLIKTRGQQVTLSCSPISGHRSVSWYQQTPGQGLQFLFEYFSETQRNKGNFPGRFSGRQFSNSRSEMNVSTLELGDSALYLCASTPGTGTDTQYFGPGTRLTVL.

The rearrangement uses TRBV15 and TRBJ2-2; 10 bases match TRBD1. CDR1 is LNHNV and CDR2 is YYDKDF in the germline V gene (reference sequence). Germline trimming cut 5 bases from V and 3 bases from J; bases unmatched to any gene: 3. The CDR3 extends over 15 amino acids. This CDR3 reads CATSPGTGDTGELFF. In nucleotides, the CDR3 is TGTGCCACCAGCCCCGGGACAGGGGACACCGGGGAGCTGTTTTTT.

The table lists this clonotype with a few counts. This rearrangement joins TRBV2 to TRBJ1-6; D unclear. The CDR3 is 12 amino acids. Germline V gene sequence: CDR1 SNHLY, CDR2 FYNNEI. The CDR3 reads CACQVFNSPLHF. The CDR3, as DNA: TGTGCATGTCAGGTCTTTAATTCACCCCTCCACTTT.

Comments on this clonotype: Mismatch with germline at one junction end may stem from a read error. The chain is built from TRBV19 and TRBJ2-7, with D perhaps TRBD2 (5 bases). CDR3 length: 12 amino acids. From germline, CDR1 is LNHDA and CDR2 SQIVND (reference sequence). CDR3 in amino acids: CATSTTPYEQCF. The CDR3 nucleotides are TGTGCCACCTCGACTACCCCCTACGAGCAGTGCTTC.

About this clonotype: One end of the junction fails to match germline, which may point to a read error. J is TRBJ2-5 and V is TRBV7-2; D is uncertain. CDR1 and CDR2 (germline): SGHTA, FQGNSA. The CDR3 totals 14 residues. CDR3 nucleotides: TGTGCCAGCAGCTTAGTAGTAGCCGAAGATACCCAGTACTTC. As protein: CASSLVVAEDTQYF.

There are a few counts of this clonotype. The chain has TRBV6-6 and TRBJ2-7; D perhaps matches TRBD2 (6 bases). The length of the CDR3 is 13 residues. Deletions cut 6 bases from V and 5 bases from J, with 14 bases between. The V gene's germline CDR1 is MNHNY and CDR2 SVGAGI (reference sequence). CDR3 nucleotide sequence: TGTGCCAGCAGAATACGGGACTTTCACGAGCAGTACTTC. It yields the protein CASRIRDFHEQYF.

CDR3 residues: CASSADPYNTGELFF. CDR3 nucleotide sequence: TGTGCCAGCAGCGCCGACCCCTATAACACCGGGGAGCTGTTTTTT. The chain combines TRBV9 with TRBJ2-2; unclear D gene. V was clipped by 3 bases and J by 2 bases, with 11 bases between them. Germline V gene lookup returns CDR1 SGDLS and CDR2 YYNGEE. CDR3 length: 15 amino acids.

The V gene is TRBV2, the J gene TRBJ2-5; TRBD2 matches at 8 bases. V lost 4 bases, J lost 2 bases, and 3 bases stayed unmatched. This CDR3 contains 14 residues. Looked up from germline, CDR1 is SNHLY and CDR2 is FYNNEI. CDR3 loop: CASSALAEQETQYF. The DNA for the CDR3 is TGTGCCAGCAGTGCACTAGCGGAGCAAGAGACCCAGTACTTC.

This clonotype was observed at least ten times. The CDR3 region has the DNA TGTGCCAGCAGCTTGGCACGGGTGGGGAACACCGGGGAGCTGTTTTTT. This gives the protein CASSLARVGNTGELFF. This chain connects TRBV5-6 to TRBJ2-2; D unresolved. This CDR3 is 16 amino acids long. V was trimmed by 0 bases and J by 1 base, leaving 10 bases between them. The germline CDR1 and CDR2 sequences are SGHDT and YYEEEE.

V gene TRBV5-4 combines with J gene TRBJ1-2; TRBD1 matches at 8 bases. V lost 2 bases and J lost 3; bases outside the gene matches: 9. From germline, CDR1 is SGHNT and CDR2 YYREEE (reference sequence). CDR3 length: 16 amino acids. The CDR3 protein is CASSLGPTGGDYGYTF. The CDR3 coding sequence is TGTGCCAGCAGCTTAGGACCAACAGGGGGGGACTATGGCTACACCTTC.

This chain connects TRBV20-1 to TRBJ1-2; D is uncertain. This CDR3 has 11 amino acids. Germline loops: CDR1 DFQATT, CDR2 SNEGSKA (reference sequence). CDR3 DNA sequence: TGCAGCGTTGGTGTCAACTATGGCTACACCTTC. Its protein is CSVGVNYGYTF.

Comment on this clonotype: The CDR3 ends on some other residue instead of the conserved phenylalanine or tryptophan, so this is likely a read error. This chain connects TRBV7-4 to TRBJ2-7; TRBD2 agrees at 14 bases. The CDR3 length is 21 residues. J was trimmed by 4 bases and V by 5 bases; bases with no gene match: 22. Germline V gene data show CDR1 as SGHVT and CDR2 as SQSDAQ. The CDR3 bases are TGTGCCAGCAGCCTATACCCCCGAGGGACTAGCGGGAGCGGAGGGCTTTACGAGCAGTACTTG. It codes for CASSLYPRGTSGSGGLYEQYL.

Written as DNA, the CDR3 is TGCAGTGCTAGAGAGTACTACGAGCAGTACTTC. Its protein is CSAREYYEQYF. The chain has TRBV20-1 and TRBJ2-7, with D unresolved. The germline V gene encodes CDR1 DFQATT and CDR2 SNEGSKA (reference sequence). V was trimmed by 0 bases and J by 3 bases, leaving 3 bases between them. The CDR3 loop spans 11 amino acids.

V usage is TRBV2 and J usage is TRBJ2-1, with D possibly TRBD2 on 6 matching bases. The CDR3 is made up of 13 amino acids. V dropped 8 bases and J dropped 2 bases, with 10 bases sitting between them. CDR1 and CDR2 from the germline V gene are SNHLY and FYNNEI. CDR3 sequence: CASPAGTYNEQFF. Written as DNA, the CDR3 is TGTGCCAGCCCGGCGGGGACCTACAATGAGCAGTTCTTC.

The rearrangement joins TRBV9 to TRBJ2-3, with 7 bases that match TRBD1. V lost 0 bases, J lost 6 bases, and 4 bases stayed unmatched. Per the germline V gene, CDR1 is SGDLS and CDR2 is YYNGEE. The CDR3 loop spans 14 amino acids. The CDR3 loop is CASSVDRGGDTQYF. The CDR3 DNA sequence: TGTGCCAGCAGCGTAGACAGGGGTGGCGATACGCAGTATTTT. The full variable domain, its missing parts supplied by reference TRBV9 and TRBJ2-3, is DSGVTQTPKHLITATGQRVTLRCSPRSGDLSVYWYQQSLDQGLQFLIQYYNGEERAKGNILERFSAQQFPDLHSELNLSSLELGDSALYFCASSVDRGGDTQYFGPGTRLTVL.

The genes are TRBV20-1 and TRBJ2-5; 8 bases are a match to TRBD2. Germline V gene data show CDR1 as DFQATT and CDR2 as SNEGSKA (reference sequence). V dropped 4 bases and J dropped 10; count of bases not matched to a gene: 14. This CDR3 has 14 residues. The CDR3 DNA is TGCAGTGCTAAGGTGGCGGTTCCGGGGGGGGACCAGTACTTC. This gives the protein CSAKVAVPGGDQYF.

The V gene is TRBV29-1, the J gene TRBJ1-3; D unclear. V shed 4 bases and J shed 0 bases, with 10 bases lying between them. Germline V gives CDR1 SQVTM, CDR2 ANQGSEA. The CDR3 runs 14 residues. Here the CDR3 DNA reads TGCAGCGTTGCAGACACTAACTCTGGAAACACCATATATTTT. It specifies CSVADTNSGNTIYF.

CDR3 sequence reads: CSVEEGRTGGSYNEQFF. In nucleotides, the CDR3 is TGCAGCGTTGAAGAGGGTCGGACAGGGGGCTCCTACAATGAGCAGTTCTTC. This chain links TRBV29-1 with TRBJ2-1; the match to TRBD1 covers 10 bases. The V gene end was trimmed by 0 bases and the J gene end by 0 bases; junction bases not matched to a gene: 5. Germline CDR1 reads SQVTM; CDR2 reads ANQGSEA. The CDR3 is 17 residues long.

The chain joins TRBV15 to TRBJ1-6; a possible D gene is TRBD1 (6 bases). The V gene's germline CDR1 is LNHNV and CDR2 YYDKDF (reference sequence). This CDR3 is 15 amino acids long. Trimming pared 1 base from V and 10 bases from J, leaving 14 bases between. CDR3 residues: CATSRGRGVESPLHF. The CDR3 nucleotides are TGTGCCACCAGCAGAGGAAGGGGGGTCGAATCACCCCTCCACTTT.

There are many counts of this clonotype. V is TRBV19 and J is TRBJ2-1, with a possible D match to TRBD2 (6 bases). The CDR3 consists of 15 residues. Between the trimmed V and J ends, which lost 6 bases and 6 bases, there was a span of 18 bases. From germline, CDR1 is LNHDA and CDR2 SQIVND (reference sequence). In DNA form, the CDR3 reads TGTGCCAGTAGGACGGTAGCGGCAGATCCCAATGAGCAGTTCTTC. As protein: CASRTVAADPNEQFF.